This T cell receptor beta chain was sequenced in a study of T-cell memory formation after mild COVID-19. The study's findings and limits: Clones contracting across day 15 to 85 had a balanced CD4/CD8 profile; later expanding clones leaned CD4+. Researchers could not confirm that second-wave clones peaking on day 37 targeted SARS-CoV-2.

This clonotype was detected only a few times. Its antigen is undetermined. A 5'RACE reaction primed in the constant segment made cDNA libraries of TCR alpha and TCR beta, and these carried sample barcodes and UMIs. TCRdb analysed the 5' RACE reads with MiXCR anew, one entry per CDR3 protein. The profile shows 380,000 or so distinct CDR3 sequences, under 15% of them singletons. This CDR3 has 14 amino acids. CDR1 is MNHEY, CDR2 SMNVEV, per germline (reference sequence). V lost 1 base and J 8 bases, leaving 12 bases between the germline ends. This clonotype was obtained from a man aged 18 to 30 who had mild COVID-19 (a few samples of this study predate the infection). Cell type and time point are not known. Sequencing used PBMCs or a T cell subset sorted from them (not recorded which). The chain has TRBV27 and TRBJ2-1, with D tentatively TRBD2 (6 bases). This chain's CDR3 is CASSLLGGADEQFF. CDR3 bases: TGTGCCAGCAGTTTATTGGGCGGGGCGGATGAGCAGTTCTTC.